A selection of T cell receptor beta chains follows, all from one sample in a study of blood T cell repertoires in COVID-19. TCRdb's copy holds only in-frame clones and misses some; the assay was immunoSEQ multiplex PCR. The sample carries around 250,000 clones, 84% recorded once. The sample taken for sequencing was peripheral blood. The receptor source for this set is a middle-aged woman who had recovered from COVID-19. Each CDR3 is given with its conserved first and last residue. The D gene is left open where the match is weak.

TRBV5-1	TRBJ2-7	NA	TGCGCCAGCAGCTTGGGACAGAGACCTACCTACGAGCAGTACTTC	CASSLGQRPTYEQYF
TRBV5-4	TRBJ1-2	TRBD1	TGTGCCAGCAGGAGCCGGGACAGGGTAGACTATGGCTACACCTTC	CASRSRDRVDYGYTF
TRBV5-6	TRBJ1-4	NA	TGTGCCAGCACCTTAACACCAGTCGCAACTAATGAAAAACTGTTTTTT	CASTLTPVATNEKLFF
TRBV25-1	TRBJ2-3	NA	TGTGCCAGCAGTGGGGGACTGAGCACAGATACGCAGTATTTT	CASSGGLSTDTQYF
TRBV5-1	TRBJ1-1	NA	TGCGCCAGCAGCTTGACGGTAAGCTCCACTGAAGCTTTCTTT	CASSLTVSSTEAFF
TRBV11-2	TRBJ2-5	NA	TGTGCCAGCAGCTTTGTACACAACCAAGAGACCCAGTACTTC	CASSFVHNQETQYF
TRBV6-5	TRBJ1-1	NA	TGTGCCAGCAACGGACAGCAGAACACTGAAGCTTTCTTT	CASNGQQNTEAFF
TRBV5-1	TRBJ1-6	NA	TGCGCCAGCAGCTTGGTCGGCGGGTCTATCAATTCACCCCTCCACTTT	CASSLVGGSINSPLHF
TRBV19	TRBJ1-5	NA	TGTGCCAGTAGTATGGCTCCAGGGAGCAATCAGCCCCAGCATTTT	CASSMAPGSNQPQHF
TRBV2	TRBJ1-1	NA	TGTGCCAGCAGTGTGGCAGGGCGTGGCACTGAAGCTTTCTTT	CASSVAGRGTEAFF
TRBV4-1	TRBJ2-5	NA	TGCGCCAGCGGCCGGCAGGCCCAAGAGACCCAGTACTTC	CASGRQAQETQYF
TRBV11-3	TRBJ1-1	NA	TGTGCCAGCAGCTCGAGGGGGACTGAAGCTTTCTTT	CASSSRGTEAFF
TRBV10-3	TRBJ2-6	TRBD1	TGTGCCATCAGTGTGACAGGGGGCCAACCTGGGGCCAACGTCCTGACTTTC	CAISVTGGQPGANVLTF
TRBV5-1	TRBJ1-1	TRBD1	TGCGCCAGCAGCTTAAACGGACAGGTCCCCGGAGCTTTCTTT	CASSLNGQVPGAFF
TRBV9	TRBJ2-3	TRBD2	TGTGCCAGCAGCGAGACTAGCGGGGAGAGCACAGATACGCAGTATTTT	CASSETSGESTDTQYF
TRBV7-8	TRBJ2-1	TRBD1	TGTGCCAGCAGACCAGACAGGGGGCTCTGGTATGAGCAGTTCTTC	CASRPDRGLWYEQFF